These 10 T cell receptor beta chains share one sample of origin, sequenced in a study of cytomegalovirus exposure and HLA in healthy donors. PCR was performed using 60 Vbeta and 13 Jbeta primers. Clones were sequenced by immunoSEQ multiplex PCR, and TCRdb holds only the in-frame ones, with some missing. The table has some 150,000 clones, 79% seen once. Sequences were obtained from PBMCs. Source of these receptors: a middle-aged man in good health and CMV-seropositive.

This clone was detected only a few times. This rearrangement joins TRBV7-8 to TRBJ2-7; 7 bases match TRBD1. This CDR3 comprises 17 residues. The germline CDR1 and CDR2 sequences are SGHVS and FQNEAQ. Trimming took 4 bases from V and 0 from J; bases not matched to a gene: 12. The CDR3 DNA is TGTGCCAGCAGCTACAGAACTGGACAGGTGACCTCCTACGAGCAGTACTTC. This sequence encodes CASSYRTGQVTSYEQYF.

The rearrangement uses TRBV5-4 and TRBJ1-3, with D perhaps matching TRBD1 (6 bases). The germline CDR1 and CDR2 sequences are SGHNT and YYREEE (reference sequence). The ends were cut back, 4 bases at V and 8 bases at J, with 13 bases in the middle. The CDR3 covers 13 residues. CDR3 in DNA: TGTGCCAGCAGCCCTAGGAACAGGGACACCATATATTTT. Its protein is CASSPRNRDTIYF.

The chain carries TRBV19 and TRBJ1-5, with D perhaps TRBD1 (6 bases). CDR3 length: 15 residues. Germline-derived CDR1 and CDR2 are LNHDA and SQIVND (reference sequence). V was trimmed by 4 bases and J by 4 bases, leaving 14 bases between them. CDR3 region: CASSNEQGRNQPQHF. The CDR3 DNA reads TGTGCCAGTAGTAATGAACAGGGTAGGAATCAGCCCCAGCATTTT.

The rearrangement joins TRBV6-1 to TRBJ1-2; TRBD1 agrees at 11 bases. Per germline, CDR1 MNHNS and CDR2 SASEGT. Trimming at V came to 2 bases and at J to 7 bases, leaving 9 bases not matched to a gene. The CDR3 spans 16 residues. The CDR3 coding sequence is TGTGCCAGCAGTGAATCCTGGACAGGGGGCGCGAGTGGCTACACCTTC. It translates to CASSESWTGGASGYTF.

The chain uses TRBV6-4 and TRBJ2-3; D is perhaps TRBD2 (5 bases). The CDR3 sequence is 14 residues long. Germline CDR1 reads MRHNA; CDR2 reads SNTAGT. Trimming pared 7 bases from V and 3 bases from J, leaving 14 bases between. In DNA form, the CDR3 reads TGTGCCAGCAAGCAGGATACGGGGACAGATACGCAGTATTTT. Encoded protein: CASKQDTGTDTQYF.

The chain combines TRBV27 with TRBJ2-5; maybe TRBD2 (6 bases). This CDR3 has 13 residues. Germline CDR1 reads MNHEY; CDR2 reads SMNVEV (reference sequence). The V and J ends lost 4 bases and 6 bases respectively, with 12 bases between them. CDR3 bases: TGTGCCAGCAGTTGGGACGGGGGACAGACCCAGTACTTC. Translating gives CASSWDGGQTQYF.

This clone was picked up a small number of times. The chain employs TRBV6-1 and TRBJ2-2; D remains ambiguous. V gave up 0 bases and J gave up 0 bases, with 5 bases separating them. The length of the CDR3 is 15 residues. Germline loops: CDR1 MNHNS, CDR2 SASEGT. This CDR3 reads CASSEAIANTGELFF. Written as DNA, the CDR3 is TGTGCCAGCAGTGAAGCGATAGCGAACACCGGGGAGCTGTTTTTT.

The gene calls are TRBV5-1 and TRBJ1-2, with D possibly matching TRBD1 (6 bases). The germline gives CDR1 SGHRS, CDR2 YFSETQ. Trimming cost V 4 bases and J 4 bases, with 11 bases left between them. The CDR3 runs to 13 residues. The CDR3 region is CASSLGGIYGYTF. The CDR3 region has the DNA TGCGCCAGCAGCCTTGGGGGCATCTATGGCTACACCTTC. The full variable domain, with the rest looked up from reference TRBV5-1 and TRBJ1-2, is KAGVTQTPRYLIKTRGQQVTLSCSPISGHRSVSWYQQTPGQGLQFLFEYFSETQRNKGNFPGRFSGRQFSNSRSEMNVSTLELGDSALYLCASSLGGIYGYTFGSGTRLTVV.

V usage is TRBV5-1 and J usage is TRBJ2-3; 10 bases agree with TRBD2. The CDR3 loop spans 17 amino acids. The V gene's germline CDR1 is SGHRS and CDR2 YFSETQ. Trimming took 4 bases from V and 4 from J; bases not matched to a gene: 12. This CDR3 is CASSPASGSVLSDTQYF. CDR3 nucleotide sequence: TGCGCCAGCAGCCCAGCTAGCGGGAGTGTATTATCAGATACGCAGTATTTT.

The chain employs TRBV11-3 and TRBJ2-1, with 14 nucleotides matching TRBD2. The CDR3 loop spans 16 amino acids. Trimming cost V 5 bases and J 5 bases; bases outside gene matches: 5. Germline CDR1 is SGHNT and CDR2 is YENEEA. The CDR3 nucleotides read TGTGCCAGCAGCCCGGGACTAGCGGGAGTGGACAATGAGCAGTTCTTC. Translated, it gives CASSPGLAGVDNEQFF.